The clone carrying this T cell receptor beta chain appeared many times. Antigen specificity is unknown. This sample is part of a study of breast tumors, draining lymph nodes, adjacent tissues. Regarding the study as a whole: That most tumor T cells come from lymph nodes remained unproven. Findings are consistent with lymph node origin and intratumoral expansion of most tumor T cells. Tumor and nontumor repertoires were significantly more similar in luminal-like than in basal-like breast cancer. Tumor repertoires ranked between lymph nodes and nontumor tissue in diversity, with V and J gene preferences.

Samples came from axillary lymph nodes draining the breast cancer. TCRdb fed the multiplex PCR reads into MiXCR, producing one record per CDR3 protein. Of about 270,000 distinct CDR3 sequences listed, about 33% are singletons. The length of the CDR3 is 17 residues. V lost 0 bases, J lost 1 base, and 9 bases stayed unmatched. Looked up from germline, CDR1 is SGDLS and CDR2 is YYNGEE. Sequenced: axillary lymph node tissue. This chain uses TRBV9 with TRBJ2-5, with 7 bases fitting TRBD2. This sequence was found in a female donor with breast cancer. Some clones in this sample may be carry-over from other donors' samples. In DNA, the CDR3 is TGTGCCAGCAGCGTAGACCCAGCGGGGTCCGTCCAAGAGACCCAGTACTTC. Translated, it gives CASSVDPAGSVQETQYF.